The 30 T cell receptor beta chains below come from one sample, sequenced in a study of early T cells in non-severe SARS-CoV-2 infection. TCRdb recomputed calls from the 5' RACE reads with MiXCR, one row per CDR3 protein. The table has around 48,000 distinct CDR3 sequences, under 15% seen once. Sequencing was performed on whole blood. The receptors stem from an adult who was a healthcare worker with PCR-confirmed SARS-CoV-2 infection or an uninfected control (not recorded which).

The chain is built from TRBV20-1 and TRBJ1-1, with 11 bases lining up with TRBD1. CDR1 and CDR2 (germline): DFQATT, SNEGSKA (reference sequence). V was clipped by 6 bases and J by 6 bases; unmatched bases: 6. This CDR3 spans 13 amino acids. The CDR3 spells CSAPDRGPAEAFF. In nucleotides, the CDR3 is TGCAGTGCCCCGGACAGGGGGCCCGCTGAAGCTTTCTTT.

V and J are TRBV4-1 and TRBJ2-7, with D maybe TRBD2 (6 bases). CDR3 size: 13 residues. The ends were cut back, 4 bases at V and 5 bases at J, with 12 bases in the middle. The V gene's germline CDR1 is MGHRA and CDR2 YSYEKL. CDR3 residues: CASSRRGLDEQYF. The DNA of the CDR3 is TGCGCCAGCAGCCGGAGGGGCTTGGACGAGCAGTACTTC.

The sample holds many counts of this clonotype. This chain links TRBV5-4 with TRBJ2-5; the D gene could be TRBD1 or TRBD2 (6 bases each). Trimming stripped 4 bases from V and 8 bases from J, with 21 bases between. This CDR3 is built from 15 residues. Germline CDR1 reads SGHNT; CDR2 reads YYREEE (reference sequence). CDR3: CASSPSRGQGDTQYF. The CDR3, as DNA: TGTGCCAGCAGCCCATCACGGGGGCAGGGCGATACCCAGTACTTC. The full variable domain, its missing parts supplied by reference TRBV5-4 and TRBJ2-5, is ETGVTQSPTHLIKTRGQQVTLRCSSQSGHNTVSWYQQALGQGPQFIFQYYREEENGRGNFPPRFSGLQFPNYSSELNVNALELDDSALYLCASSPSRGQGDTQYFGPGTRLLVL.

This clonotype was seen ten or more times. The V call is TRBV18, the J call TRBJ1-2; D may be TRBD1 (5 bases). V shed 3 bases and J shed 10 bases, with 24 bases lying between them. Germline CDR1 and CDR2: KGHSH and LQKENI. CDR3 length: 16 amino acids. The DNA of the CDR3 is TGTGCCAGCTCACCTCTTGCGGAGGGGCCGGTCCGGGCCTACACCTTC. Translation: CASSPLAEGPVRAYTF.

This clonotype was counted ten times or more. The rearrangement links TRBV12-3 or TRBV12-4 to TRBJ2-5; tentatively, D is TRBD1 or TRBD2 (7 bases each). Trimming took off 4 bases at V and 3 bases at J, with 15 bases between the two ends. This CDR3 region has 15 residues. CDR3 nucleotides: TGTGCCAGCAGTTATAAGACAGGGACTAAAGAGACCCAGTACTTC. Translated: CASSYKTGTKETQYF.

The gene calls are TRBV6-2 or TRBV6-3 and TRBJ2-3; D is undetermined. Between the trimmed V and J ends, which lost 7 bases and 5 bases, there was a span of 7 bases. Germline V gives CDR1 MNHEY, CDR2 SVGEGT. The CDR3 runs to 11 residues. As DNA, the CDR3 is TGTGCCAGCACCATAGGAGATACGCAGTATTTT. It codes for CASTIGDTQYF.

V is TRBV5-5 and J is TRBJ2-1; no reliable D call. V lost 4 bases to trimming and J lost 10 bases, with 18 bases between them. The CDR3 is made up of 14 amino acids. CDR1 is SGHKS and CDR2 is YYEKEE in the germline V gene (reference sequence). The CDR3 region is CASSRNGVLGEQFF. In DNA form, the CDR3 reads TGTGCCAGCAGCCGCAACGGTGTGCTAGGGGAGCAGTTCTTC. Using reference TRBV5-5 and TRBJ2-1 for the parts outside the CDR3, the full variable domain is DAGVTQSPTHLIKTRGQQVTLRCSPISGHKSVSWYQQVLGQGPQFIFQYYEKEERGRGNFPDRFSARQFPNYSSELNVNALLLGDSALYLCASSRNGVLGEQFFGPGTRLTVL.

With regard to this clonotype: A read error may explain this, as a much larger clone is one base away. The chain carries TRBV10-3 and TRBJ2-7; D is possibly TRBD2 (5 bases). The V gene's germline CDR1 is ENHRY and CDR2 SYGVKD. Trimming cost V 6 bases and J 0 bases, with 9 bases left between them. This CDR3 has 13 residues. The CDR3 is CAIRGVHSYEQYF. Here the CDR3 DNA reads TGTGCCATCAGGGGAGTCCACTCCTACGAGCAGTACTTC.

The sample holds a few counts of this clonotype. V usage is TRBV6-5 and J usage is TRBJ2-5; D remains ambiguous. The CDR3 is made up of 14 amino acids. Germline CDR1 MNHEY, CDR2 SVGAGI. V dropped 0 bases and J dropped 4 bases, with 9 bases sitting between them. The CDR3, as DNA: TGTGCCAGCAGTTACTCACCAGTTTCAGAGACCCAGTACTTC. This encodes CASSYSPVSETQYF.

The table lists this clonotype with many counts. The V gene is TRBV4-2, the J gene TRBJ2-3, with TRBD2 identical over 11 bases. This CDR3 spans 18 amino acids. The germline CDR1 and CDR2 sequences are LGHNA and YNFKEQ. J was trimmed by 0 bases and V by 3 bases; bases with no gene match: 8. The CDR3 is CASSQTSGESTSTDTQYF. As DNA, the CDR3 is TGTGCCAGCAGCCAGACTAGCGGGGAATCAACTAGCACAGATACGCAGTATTTT.

This clonotype appeared many times. This chain joins TRBV28 and TRBJ2-1, with 8 bases that match TRBD1. The V gene end was trimmed by 3 bases and the J gene end by 5 bases; junction bases not matched to a gene: 12. Per the germline V gene, CDR1 is MDHEN and CDR2 is SYDVKM. This CDR3 comprises 17 residues. This chain's CDR3 is CASSFSPRTGSHNEQFF. CDR3 coding DNA: TGTGCCAGCAGTTTCAGCCCCCGGACAGGGTCACACAATGAGCAGTTCTTC.

This clonotype came up a few times. This chain connects TRBV29-1 to TRBJ2-3, with 12 bases that match TRBD2. Germline V gives CDR1 SQVTM, CDR2 ANQGSEA. This CDR3 comprises 14 residues. J gave up 5 bases and V 0 bases, and 0 bases lay outside the gene matches. CDR3 coding DNA: TGCAGCGTTGAAGAGACTAGCGGGGGAGATACGCAGTATTTT. It codes for CSVEETSGGDTQYF.

The chain uses TRBV9 and TRBJ2-5; TRBD1 aligns across 7 bases. The CDR3 covers 16 residues. The V gene's germline CDR1 is SGDLS and CDR2 YYNGEE. Trimming removed 0 bases from V and 2 bases from J; junction bases left unmatched: 7. CDR3 bases: TGTGCCAGCAGCGTAGGGAGAGGGGGCGTTCAAGAGACCCAGTACTTC. Residues: CASSVGRGGVQETQYF.

The chain has TRBV4-1 and TRBJ2-3; 10 bases agree with TRBD2. The CDR3 runs 16 residues. V shed 3 bases, J shed 1 base, and the junction held 4 bases outside the gene matches. Germline CDR1 is MGHRA and CDR2 is YSYEKL. The CDR3 loop is CASSHAGTSGTDTQYF. The CDR3 coding sequence is TGCGCCAGCAGCCACGCTGGGACTAGCGGCACAGATACGCAGTATTTT.

This clonotype was seen many times. CDR3 DNA sequence: TGTGCCAGCAGCACCGATTCTAGCGTCGGTGAGCAGTTCTTC. This sequence encodes CASSTDSSVGEQFF. This chain joins TRBV7-9 and TRBJ2-1; D perhaps matches TRBD2 (6 bases). Germline V gene lookup returns CDR1 SEHNR and CDR2 FQNEAQ (reference sequence). The V end was cut by 5 bases, the J end by 9 bases, with 17 bases between. This CDR3 is built from 14 residues. The full variable domain, completed using reference TRBV7-9 and TRBJ2-1, is DTGVSQNPRHKITKRGQNVTFRCDPISEHNRLYWYRQTLGQGPEFLTYFQNEAQLEKSRLLSDRFSAERPKGSFSTLEIQRTEQGDSAMYLCASSTDSSVGEQFFGPGTRLTVL.

At least ten counts were recorded for this clonotype. This chain connects TRBV7-3 to TRBJ2-5; D is ambiguous. The germline V gene encodes CDR1 SGHTA and CDR2 FQGTGA. V was clipped by 0 bases and J by 5 bases, with 7 bases between them. The CDR3 is 13 amino acids. CDR3 nucleotide sequence: TGTGCCAGCAGCTTAACACCCGACGAGACCCAGTACTTC. Its translation is CASSLTPDETQYF.

The sample holds many counts of this clonotype. V is TRBV7-9 and J is TRBJ1-2; 7 bases agree with TRBD1. This CDR3 has 15 residues. In germline, CDR1 is SEHNR, CDR2 FQNEAQ (reference sequence). Losses at the gene ends were 4 bases for V and 6 bases for J; bases not matched to a gene: 11. CDR3 in DNA: TGTGCCAGCAGCTCTACGCTGGGACAGCGAAATGGCTACACCTTC. It is translated as CASSSTLGQRNGYTF.

In its sample, this clonotype was seen many times. The V and J genes are TRBV7-8 and TRBJ1-1; D ambiguous. The CDR3 totals 15 residues. The V and J ends lost 1 base and 1 base respectively, with 10 bases between them. The germline CDR1 and CDR2 sequences are SGHVS and FQNEAQ. The CDR3, as DNA: TGTGCCAGCAGCTTAGGCTCGCCAGGGAACACTGAAGCTTTCTTT. Translating gives CASSLGSPGNTEAFF.

The table lists this clonotype with a few counts. The chain uses TRBV20-1 and TRBJ2-3, with D possibly being TRBD1 (5 bases). The CDR3 spans 13 residues. V shed 3 bases and J shed 3 bases, with 10 bases lying between them. Germline-derived CDR1 and CDR2 are DFQATT and SNEGSKA (reference sequence). The DNA of the CDR3 is TGCAGTGCTAGTCTGGACATAACAGATACGCAGTATTTT. Encoded protein: CSASLDITDTQYF.

The chain couples TRBV4-1 to TRBJ2-1; TRBD1 agrees at 10 bases. The CDR3 length is 17 residues. The V and J ends lost 4 bases and 5 bases, in that order; junction bases with no gene match: 11. Germline V lookup: CDR1 MGHRA, CDR2 YSYEKL. CDR3 in amino acids: CASSRGTGAGTNNEQFF. The CDR3 bases are TGCGCCAGCAGCCGCGGGACAGGGGCCGGTACCAACAATGAGCAGTTCTTC.

This sequence joins TRBV12-3 or TRBV12-4 and TRBJ2-4; D is ambiguous. Trimming removed 6 bases at V and 0 bases at J, with 15 bases between. The CDR3 extends over 16 amino acids. The CDR3 sequence is CASSPGSSLAKNIQYF. CDR3 DNA: TGTGCCAGCAGCCCGGGTTCAAGCCTAGCCAAAAACATTCAGTACTTC.

The rearrangement uses TRBV30 and TRBJ1-1; no definite D call. The CDR3 extends over 13 amino acids. Germline V CDR1 and CDR2: GTSNPN, SVGIG (reference sequence). V was pared by 3 bases and J by 2 bases, with 10 bases between. This CDR3 reads CAWSGQPNTEAFF. The CDR3 bases are TGTGCCTGGAGCGGGCAGCCAAACACTGAAGCTTTCTTT.

The chain carries TRBV9 and TRBJ2-7; TRBD2 matches at 9 bases. The CDR3 loop spans 15 amino acids. J gave up 5 bases and V 5 bases, and 11 bases lay outside the gene matches. Germline loops: CDR1 SGDLS, CDR2 YYNGEE. CDR3 bases: TGTGCCAGCAGTTCTACCGGGACTAGCCGCAACGAGCAGTACTTC. Amino acid sequence: CASSSTGTSRNEQYF.

Notes on this clonotype: A far larger clone is one base from this, pointing to a likely read error. The chain uses TRBV6-1 and TRBJ2-7; D not resolved. The ends were cut back, 3 bases at V and 6 bases at J, with 3 bases in the middle. CDR3 length equals 10 residues. The germline gives CDR1 MNHNS, CDR2 SASEGT. As DNA, the CDR3 is TGTGCCAGCAGTGACTCCGAGCAGTACTTC. Translated: CASSDSEQYF.

This clonotype was counted ten times or more. The rearrangement links TRBV4-1 to TRBJ1-1; no clear D gene. There are 18 residues in the CDR3. V lost 0 bases and J lost 6, with 23 bases in between. The V gene's germline CDR1 is MGHRA and CDR2 YSYEKL. The CDR3 spells CASSQDIQTRPRKAEAFF. In DNA form, the CDR3 reads TGCGCCAGCAGCCAAGATATCCAAACTCGCCCGAGGAAGGCTGAAGCTTTCTTT.

Ten or more counts support this clonotype. The chain recombines TRBV20-1 with TRBJ2-2; TRBD2 matches at 8 bases. V lost 3 bases, J lost 6 bases, and 6 bases stayed unmatched. CDR1 is DFQATT, CDR2 SNEGSKA, per germline (reference sequence). The length of the CDR3 is 14 residues. For the CDR3, the DNA is TGCAGTGCTAGGGGGGGACTAGACTCCGGGGAGCTGTTTTTT. This gives the protein CSARGGLDSGELFF.

This clonotype was observed at least ten times. This sequence joins TRBV12-5 and TRBJ1-1; TRBD1 matches 7 bases. The CDR3 has 14 amino acids. Germline trimming cut 6 bases from V and 0 bases from J; bases unmatched to any gene: 4. Germline V lookup: CDR1 LGHNT, CDR2 FRNRAP. The CDR3 bases are TGTGCTAGTGGGATACAGGGGTTGAACACTGAAGCTTTCTTT. Protein: CASGIQGLNTEAFF. Together with reference TRBV12-5 and TRBJ1-1, the CDR3 gives the full variable domain: DARVTQTPRHKVTEMGQEVTMRCQPILGHNTVFWYRQTMMQGLELLAYFRNRAPLDDSGMPKDRFSAEMPDATLATLKIQPSEPRDSAVYFCASGIQGLNTEAFFGQGTRLTVV.

This clonotype was recorded a few times. The V and J genes are TRBV2 and TRBJ2-3, with D perhaps TRBD1 (8 bases). With 10 bases removed from V and 7 bases from J, the gap between germline ends came to 21 bases. CDR1 SNHLY and CDR2 FYNNEI come from the germline V gene. This CDR3 region has 14 residues. CDR3 DNA sequence: TGTGCCAATCAGTCGGACAGGGAGGGTTATACGCAGTATTTT. Encoded protein: CANQSDREGYTQYF.

At least ten counts were recorded for this clonotype. V gene TRBV10-3 combines with J gene TRBJ2-7, with D maybe TRBD1 (5 bases). Trimming left V 2 bases short and J 8 bases short, with 19 bases between. The CDR3 sequence is 15 residues long. Germline V CDR1 and CDR2: ENHRY, SYGVKD. The CDR3: CAISEVIGQGGQQYF. The CDR3 DNA follows: TGTGCCATCAGTGAGGTCATCGGCCAGGGCGGACAGCAGTACTTC.

There are a few counts of this clonotype. This rearrangement joins TRBV24-1 to TRBJ2-1, with 13 nucleotides matching TRBD2. This CDR3 has 18 residues. Per the germline V gene, CDR1 is KGHDR and CDR2 is SFDVKD. J gave up 8 bases and V 4 bases, and 13 bases lay outside the gene matches. Here the CDR3 DNA reads TGTGCCACCAGTGACCTGACCCGCACTAGCGGGAGGGCCGATGAGCAGTTCTTC. This gives the protein CATSDLTRTSGRADEQFF.